This TCR beta chain stems from a study of response to subunit inactivated influenza vaccine. Germline CDR1 reads SNHLY; CDR2 reads FYNNEI. The CDR3 covers 12 residues. V gave up 7 bases and J gave up 3 bases, with 7 bases separating them. Findings of the study overall: Every seasonal influenza vaccination brings in few new T cells, the authors suggested.

This clonotype was observed a handful of times. Antigen unknown. Via MiXCR, TCRdb re-called the RT-PCR reads, giving one row per CDR3 protein. The sample comprises 170,000 or so distinct CDR3 sequences, approximately 12% of which are singletons, and around 35% rests with the top ten. The sequence was collected from a man between 50 and 69 years old who received an inactivated influenza vaccine. The material sequenced was CD8+ T cells sorted from PBMCs, taken around 25 months after vaccination. The V and J genes are TRBV2 and TRBJ1-5; D is uncertain. The CDR3 DNA is TGTGCCAGCAAACAGTACAATCAGCCCCAGCATTTT. It yields the protein CASKQYNQPQHF.